Shown below are 8 T cell receptor beta chains from a single sample sequenced in a study of CD8+ T cells in alopecia areata. cDNA reverse transcribed from extracted RNA served as the sequencing template. Libraries were prepared by immunoSEQ multiplex PCR; TCRdb keeps only in-frame clonotypes and omits some of them. The table includes 110,000 to 150,000 clones, about 47% detected once. Source: CD4+ T cells sorted from blood, taken at week 0. All receptors derive from a human donor with alopecia areata.

The chain is built from TRBV4-1 and TRBJ2-3; 9 nucleotides agree with TRBD1. The V gene's germline CDR1 is MGHRA and CDR2 YSYEKL. J gave up 1 base and V 6 bases, and 14 bases lay outside the gene matches. The CDR3 is 18 amino acids. DNA of the CDR3: TGCGCCAGCAGTCTCGACAGGGGGTTCGAGCTGGGCACAGATACGCAGTATTTT. Amino acid sequence: CASSLDRGFELGTDTQYF.

The chain couples TRBV25-1 to TRBJ1-2; D is uncertain. The CDR3 contains 14 residues. Germline-derived CDR1 and CDR2 are MGHDK and SYGVNS. V was trimmed by 1 base and J by 8 bases, leaving 14 bases between them. CDR3 coding DNA: TGTGCCAGCAGTGAATTTAAACAACTAGGCGGCTACACCTTC. It translates to CASSEFKQLGGYTF.

The gene calls are TRBV15 and TRBJ2-1; TRBD2 matches 13 bases. Germline CDR1 is LNHNV and CDR2 is YYDKDF (reference sequence). The CDR3 loop spans 15 amino acids. J was trimmed by 8 bases and V by 5 bases; bases with no gene match: 6. CDR3 coding DNA: TGTGCCACCAGCGAGACTAGCGGGAGGTGGGATGAGCAGTTCTTC. It yields the protein CATSETSGRWDEQFF.

The chain combines TRBV29-1 with TRBJ2-1, with D unresolved. Germline CDR1 is SQVTM and CDR2 is ANQGSEA. This CDR3 is built from 12 residues. V was clipped by 2 bases and J by 4 bases, with 6 bases between them. CDR3 protein: CSVEQLYNEQFF. CDR3 nucleotide sequence: TGCAGCGTTGAACAGTTATACAATGAGCAGTTCTTC.

This clone was observed a few times. The chain uses TRBV7-2 and TRBJ2-5; D is unresolved. The CDR3 runs to 13 residues. Trimming took off 5 bases at V and 1 base at J, with 8 bases between the two ends. CDR1 is SGHTA and CDR2 is FQGNSA in the germline V gene. The CDR3 DNA reads TGTGCCAGCAGCATCCACCCCCAAGAGACCCAGTACTTC. Its translation is CASSIHPQETQYF.

This clone was seen more than once but under ten times. CDR3 coding DNA: TGCAGCGTTGATAGCGGGGCTAGCTCCTACAATGAGCAGTTCTTC. It encodes CSVDSGASSYNEQFF. The chain has TRBV29-1 and TRBJ2-1, with 8 nucleotides matching TRBD2. J was trimmed by 0 bases and V by 3 bases; bases with no gene match: 4. This CDR3 spans 15 amino acids. The germline CDR1 and CDR2 sequences are SQVTM and ANQGSEA.

The rearrangement joins TRBV4-1 to TRBJ2-1, with TRBD2 matching over 13 bases. Looked up from germline, CDR1 is MGHRA and CDR2 is YSYEKL. The CDR3 length is 21 residues. V trimming: 3 bases; J trimming: 0 bases; junction bases outside the gene matches: 14. The CDR3 sequence: CASSHYPGLAGAGSSYNEQFF. The CDR3 DNA follows: TGCGCCAGCAGCCACTACCCTGGACTAGCGGGAGCCGGGAGCTCCTACAATGAGCAGTTCTTC.

The chain's CDR3 is CASTLTGLGYGYTF. In nucleotides, the CDR3 is TGTGCCAGCACCCTGACAGGGTTGGGCTATGGCTACACCTTC. V is TRBV28 and J is TRBJ1-2; 7 nucleotides agree with TRBD1. The CDR3 has 14 residues. V lost 7 bases to trimming and J lost 4 bases; unmatched junction nucleotides: 9. CDR1 and CDR2 from the germline V gene are MDHEN and SYDVKM.